This is a list of T cell receptor beta chains from one sample in a study of blood T cells in healthy people across ages. TCRdb reanalysed the 5' RACE reads using MiXCR and keeps one entry per CDR3 protein. Of about 620,000 distinct CDR3 sequences detected, around 50% appear once; the ten largest clones hold approximately 13%. The specimen was blood. The receptors here all came from a woman older than 75 in good health. The CDR3 runs from the conserved cysteine through the conserved F or W.

j_gene,v_gene,CDR3aa
TRBJ2-2,TRBV19,CASSRALSTGELFF
TRBJ2-7,TRBV7-2,CASSPDGPYEQYF
TRBJ2-5,TRBV7-9,CASPPKGDLQETQYF
TRBJ2-7,TRBV15,CATSPRYKQYF
TRBJ2-1,TRBV5-1,CASSSRVSSYNEQFF
TRBJ2-1,TRBV7-3,CASSPSGRAWDEQFF
TRBJ2-1,TRBV7-2,CASSRRDRGQRTAYNEQFF
TRBJ2-1,TRBV20-1,CSARDFLGSKNEQFF
TRBJ2-1,TRBV11-2,CASSSVSRPRLERYEQFF
-,TRBV29-1,CSAWGEGDPYEQYF
TRBJ1-2,TRBV6-6,CASNLHQGYGYTF
TRBJ2-3,TRBV7-3,CASSSIPWRESGTDTQYF
TRBJ2-2,TRBV5-1,CASSLADRDGGELFF
TRBJ1-5,TRBV2,CASRSFDSPNQPQHF
TRBJ1-2,TRBV6-6,CASSPAAAVNYGYTF
TRBJ1-2,TRBV20-1,CSASFGEGAGGYTF
TRBJ1-2,TRBV29-1,CSDRADYGYTF
TRBJ2-3,TRBV4-1,CASSQVGLGTQYF
TRBJ2-7,TRBV29-1,CSVENGFEQYF
TRBJ1-2,TRBV28,CASSSRQGRGYTF
TRBJ2-7,TRBV27,CASSPPGYSYEQYF
TRBJ1-6,TRBV4-1,CASSQGLGESPLHF
TRBJ2-5,TRBV5-1,CASSPGLAGPYQETQYF
TRBJ2-2,TRBV9,CASSSQTGLGTGELFF
TRBJ1-1,TRBV13,CASSVRTGTKAFF
TRBJ2-3,TRBV2,CASSELLGFTDTQYF
TRBJ1-1,TRBV20-1,CSADRTGQNTEAFF
TRBJ2-5,TRBV20-1,CSARVGPWGANEQYF
TRBJ2-5,TRBV5-6,CASSLLQGAFQETQYF
TRBJ1-2,TRBV6-5,CASSYSGQGTYGYTF
TRBJ2-5,TRBV5-1,CASSVAPGGETQYF
TRBJ1-2,TRBV5-1,CASSLVGGSAYGYTF
TRBJ2-3,TRBV3-1,CASSPRAEGRGGTQYF
TRBJ2-5,TRBV5-1,CASSLGDLQETQYF
TRBJ1-1,TRBV27,CASSFPRGAESHVVAFF
TRBJ2-1,TRBV7-6,CASSLGPKTSYNEQFF
TRBJ2-5,TRBV4-1,CASSLAVITYNEQYF
TRBJ2-1,TRBV20-1,CSFRDYYNEQFF
TRBJ1-1,TRBV19,CASSPRGETEAFF
TRBJ2-7,TRBV11-1,CASSYAQGLAYEQYF
TRBJ2-3,TRBV18,CASSDLPGEGTDTQYF
TRBJ2-1,TRBV29-1,CSAPGPYNEQFF
TRBJ2-5,TRBV5-1,CASSSEDQETQYF
TRBJ2-4,TRBV28,CASSPPASAVQYF
TRBJ2-3,TRBV19,CATQSGGADTQYF
TRBJ2-7,TRBV5-5,CASSHRGRFGNEQYF
TRBJ1-5,TRBV5-1,CASSAGTGLNQPQHF
TRBJ1-5,TRBV28,CASDKTGGHQPQHF
TRBJ2-7,TRBV20-1,CSARSGFHEQYF
TRBJ2-3,TRBV28,CASSVGGGLGTDTQYF
-,TRBV20-1,CSARAAGQGPYEQYF
TRBJ2-5,TRBV11-1,CASSPKRLALETQYF
TRBJ2-3,TRBV7-8,CASSFLGTSTDTQYF
TRBJ1-4,TRBV12-3/TRBV12-4,CASSPYDPTNEKLFF